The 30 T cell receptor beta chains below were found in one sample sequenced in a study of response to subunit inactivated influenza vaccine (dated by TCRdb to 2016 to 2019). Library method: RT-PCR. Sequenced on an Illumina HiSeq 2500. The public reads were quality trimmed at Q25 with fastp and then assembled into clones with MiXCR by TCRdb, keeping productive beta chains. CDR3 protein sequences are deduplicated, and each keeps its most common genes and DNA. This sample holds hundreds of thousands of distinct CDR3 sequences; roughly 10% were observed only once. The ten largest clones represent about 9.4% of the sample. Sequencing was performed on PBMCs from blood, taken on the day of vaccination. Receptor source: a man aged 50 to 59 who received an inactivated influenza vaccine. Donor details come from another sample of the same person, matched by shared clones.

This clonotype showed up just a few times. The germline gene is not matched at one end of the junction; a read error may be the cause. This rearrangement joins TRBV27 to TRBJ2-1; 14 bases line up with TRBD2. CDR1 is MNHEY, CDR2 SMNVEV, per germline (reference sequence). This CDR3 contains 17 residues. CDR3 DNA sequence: TGTGCCAGCAGTCAGCGATCGACTAGCGGGAGGGCCAGTGAGCAATTCTTC. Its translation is CASSQRSTSGRASEQFF.

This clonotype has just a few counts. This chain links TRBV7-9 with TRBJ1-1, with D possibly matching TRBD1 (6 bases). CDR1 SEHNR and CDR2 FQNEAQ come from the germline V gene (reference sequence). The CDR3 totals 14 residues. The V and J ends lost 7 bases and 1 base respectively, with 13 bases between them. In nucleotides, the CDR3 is TGTGCCAGCACTTACGGGACAACGAACACTGAAGCTTTCTTT. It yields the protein CASTYGTTNTEAFF.

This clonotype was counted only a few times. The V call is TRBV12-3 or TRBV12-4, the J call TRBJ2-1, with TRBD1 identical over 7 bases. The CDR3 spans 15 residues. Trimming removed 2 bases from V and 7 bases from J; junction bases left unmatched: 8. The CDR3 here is CASSLQWDRNNEQFF. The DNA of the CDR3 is TGTGCCAGCAGTTTACAGTGGGACAGAAATAATGAGCAGTTCTTC.

CDR3 in DNA: TGTGCCAGCAGCTTTCCCGGAGGGTCGGTGACCGGGGAGCTGTTTTTT. Protein product: CASSFPGGSVTGELFF. The chain has TRBV7-9 and TRBJ2-2, with D possibly TRBD2 on 6 matching bases. Trimming took 3 bases from V and 5 from J, leaving 16 bases between them. This CDR3 is built from 16 residues. Germline V gene sequence: CDR1 SEHNR, CDR2 FQNEAQ (reference sequence).

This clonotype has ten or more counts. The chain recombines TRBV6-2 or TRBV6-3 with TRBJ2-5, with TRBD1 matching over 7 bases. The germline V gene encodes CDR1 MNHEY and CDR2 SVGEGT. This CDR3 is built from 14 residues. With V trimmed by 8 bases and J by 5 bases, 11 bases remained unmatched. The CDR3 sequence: CASGEGARTETQYF. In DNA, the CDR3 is TGTGCCAGCGGCGAGGGGGCTCGTACGGAGACCCAGTACTTC.

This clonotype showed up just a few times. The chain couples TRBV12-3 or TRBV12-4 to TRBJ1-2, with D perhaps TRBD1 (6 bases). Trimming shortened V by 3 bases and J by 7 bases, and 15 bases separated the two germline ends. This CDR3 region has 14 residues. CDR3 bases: TGTGCCAGCAGTTTTTTACAGGGAGAAAGTGGCTACACCTTC. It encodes CASSFLQGESGYTF.

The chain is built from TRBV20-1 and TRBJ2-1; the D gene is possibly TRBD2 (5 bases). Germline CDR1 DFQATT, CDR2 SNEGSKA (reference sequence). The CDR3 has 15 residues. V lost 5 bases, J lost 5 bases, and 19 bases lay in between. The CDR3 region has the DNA TGCAGTGCTCGGGAAAGACCCACCCCTAACAATGAGCAGTTCTTC. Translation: CSARERPTPNNEQFF.

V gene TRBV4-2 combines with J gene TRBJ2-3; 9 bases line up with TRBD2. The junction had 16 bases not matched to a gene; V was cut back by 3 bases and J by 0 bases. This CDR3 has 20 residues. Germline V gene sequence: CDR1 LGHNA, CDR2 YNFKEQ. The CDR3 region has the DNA TGTGCCAGCAGCCACCTGCGGGGGGGTAGCGGGGGAACTAGCACAGATACGCAGTATTTT. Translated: CASSHLRGGSGGTSTDTQYF.

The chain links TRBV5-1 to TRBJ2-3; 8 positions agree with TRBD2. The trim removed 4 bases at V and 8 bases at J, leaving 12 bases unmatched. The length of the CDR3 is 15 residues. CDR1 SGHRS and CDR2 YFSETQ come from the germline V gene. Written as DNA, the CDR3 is TGCGCCAGCAGCCTAACGACGGGGGGGCAAGGTACGCAGTATTTT. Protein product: CASSLTTGGQGTQYF.

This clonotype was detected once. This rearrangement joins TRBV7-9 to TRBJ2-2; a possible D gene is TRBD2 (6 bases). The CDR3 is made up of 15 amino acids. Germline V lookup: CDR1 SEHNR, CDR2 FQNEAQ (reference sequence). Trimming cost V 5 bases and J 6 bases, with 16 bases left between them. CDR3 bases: TGTGCCAGCAGCCTCGGGACTCCTTGGGCCGGGGAGCTGTTTTTT. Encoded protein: CASSLGTPWAGELFF.

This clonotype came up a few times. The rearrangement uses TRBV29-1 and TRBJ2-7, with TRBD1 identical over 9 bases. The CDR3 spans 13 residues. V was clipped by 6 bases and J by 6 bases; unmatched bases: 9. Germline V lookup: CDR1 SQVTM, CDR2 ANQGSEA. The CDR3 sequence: CSVVDRGYGEQYF. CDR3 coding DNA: TGCAGCGTGGTGGACAGGGGATATGGCGAGCAGTACTTC.

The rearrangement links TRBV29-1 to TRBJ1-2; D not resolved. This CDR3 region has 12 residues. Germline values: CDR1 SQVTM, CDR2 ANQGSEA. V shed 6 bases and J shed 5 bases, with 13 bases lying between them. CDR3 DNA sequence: TGCAGCGTCCGAGGGAGAGGGTATGGCTACACCTTC. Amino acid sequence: CSVRGRGYGYTF. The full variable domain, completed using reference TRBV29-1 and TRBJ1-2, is SAVISQKPSRDICQRGTSLTIQCQVDSQVTMMFWYRQQPGQSLTLIATANQGSEATYESGFVIDKFPISRPNLTFSTLTVSNMSPEDSSIYLCSVRGRGYGYTFGSGTRLTVV.

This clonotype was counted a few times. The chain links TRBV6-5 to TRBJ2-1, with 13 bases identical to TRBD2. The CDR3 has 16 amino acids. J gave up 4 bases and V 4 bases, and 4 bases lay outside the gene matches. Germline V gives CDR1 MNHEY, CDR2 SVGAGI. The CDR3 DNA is TGTGCCAGCAGTTTCATACTAGCGGGGGGGTACAATGAGCAGTTCTTC. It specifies CASSFILAGGYNEQFF.

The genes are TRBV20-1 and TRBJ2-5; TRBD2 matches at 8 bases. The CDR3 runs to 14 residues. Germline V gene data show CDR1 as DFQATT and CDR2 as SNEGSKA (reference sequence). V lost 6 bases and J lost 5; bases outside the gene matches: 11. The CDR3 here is CSAWGAGVAETQYF. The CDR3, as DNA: TGCAGTGCCTGGGGAGCGGGAGTGGCCGAGACCCAGTACTTC.

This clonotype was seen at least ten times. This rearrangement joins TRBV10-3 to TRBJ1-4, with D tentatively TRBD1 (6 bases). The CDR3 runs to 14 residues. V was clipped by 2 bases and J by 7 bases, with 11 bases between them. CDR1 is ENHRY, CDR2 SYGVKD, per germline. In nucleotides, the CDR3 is TGTGCCATCAGTGAGCACAGGGTACCTGAAAAACTGTTTTTT. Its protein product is CAISEHRVPEKLFF.

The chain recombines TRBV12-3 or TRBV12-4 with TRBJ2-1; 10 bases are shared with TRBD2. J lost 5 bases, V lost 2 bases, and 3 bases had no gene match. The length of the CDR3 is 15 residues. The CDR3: CASSLPSGSDNEQFF. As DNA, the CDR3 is TGTGCCAGCAGTTTACCTAGCGGGAGCGACAATGAGCAGTTCTTC.

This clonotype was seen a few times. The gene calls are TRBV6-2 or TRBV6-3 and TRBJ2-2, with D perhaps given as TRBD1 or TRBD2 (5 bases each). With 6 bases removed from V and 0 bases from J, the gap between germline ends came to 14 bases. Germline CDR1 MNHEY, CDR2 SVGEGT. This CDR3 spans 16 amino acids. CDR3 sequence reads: CASSLTGRANTGELFF. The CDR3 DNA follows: TGTGCCAGCAGCCTCACGGGACGAGCGAACACCGGGGAGCTGTTTTTT.

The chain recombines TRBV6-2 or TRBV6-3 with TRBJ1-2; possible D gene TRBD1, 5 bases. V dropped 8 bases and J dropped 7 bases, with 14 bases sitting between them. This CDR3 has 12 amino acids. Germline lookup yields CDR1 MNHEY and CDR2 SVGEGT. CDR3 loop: CASYGRGGGYTF. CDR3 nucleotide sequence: TGTGCCAGCTACGGAAGGGGAGGTGGCTACACCTTC.

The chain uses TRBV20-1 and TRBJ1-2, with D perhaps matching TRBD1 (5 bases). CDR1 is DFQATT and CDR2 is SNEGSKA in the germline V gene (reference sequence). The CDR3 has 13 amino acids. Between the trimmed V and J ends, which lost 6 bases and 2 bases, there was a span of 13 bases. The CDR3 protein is CSAFGTNNYGYTF. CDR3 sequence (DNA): TGCAGTGCCTTCGGGACGAACAACTATGGCTACACCTTC.

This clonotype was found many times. The CDR3 region is CASSQARAIEQFF. In nucleotides, the CDR3 is TGTGCCAGCAGCCAAGCCAGGGCTATTGAGCAGTTCTTC. J is TRBJ2-1 and V is TRBV3-1; tentative D call: TRBD1 (5 bases). V shed 1 base and J shed 9 bases, with 10 bases lying between them. CDR3 length: 13 amino acids. Germline CDR1 LGHDT, CDR2 YNNKEL (reference sequence).

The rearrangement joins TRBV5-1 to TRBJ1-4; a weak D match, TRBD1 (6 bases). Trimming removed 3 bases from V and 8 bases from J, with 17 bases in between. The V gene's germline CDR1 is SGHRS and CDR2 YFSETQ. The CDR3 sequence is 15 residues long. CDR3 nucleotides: TGCGCCAGCAGCTGGGGGGGCGGCCTTGGAGAAAAACTGTTTTTT. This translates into CASSWGGGLGEKLFF.

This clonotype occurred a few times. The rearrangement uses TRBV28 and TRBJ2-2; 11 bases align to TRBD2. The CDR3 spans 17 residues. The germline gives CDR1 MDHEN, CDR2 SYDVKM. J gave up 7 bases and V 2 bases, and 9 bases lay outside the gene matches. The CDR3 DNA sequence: TGTGCCAGCAGTTTACTAGCGGGAGGACAAACAGACGGGGAGCTGTTTTTT. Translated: CASSLLAGGQTDGELFF.

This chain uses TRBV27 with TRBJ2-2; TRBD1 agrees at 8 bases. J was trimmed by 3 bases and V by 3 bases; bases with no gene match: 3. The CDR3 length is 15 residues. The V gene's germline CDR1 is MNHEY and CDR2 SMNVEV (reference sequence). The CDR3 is CASSLTGAYTGELFF. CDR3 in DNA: TGTGCCAGCAGTTTGACAGGGGCCTACACCGGGGAGCTGTTTTTT.

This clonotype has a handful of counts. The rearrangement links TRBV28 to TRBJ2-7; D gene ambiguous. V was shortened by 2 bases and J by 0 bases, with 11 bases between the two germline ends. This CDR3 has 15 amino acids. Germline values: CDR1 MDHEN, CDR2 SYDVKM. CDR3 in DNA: TGTGCCAGCAGTTTACCGGGTCTCAGCTCCTACGAGCAGTACTTC. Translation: CASSLPGLSSYEQYF. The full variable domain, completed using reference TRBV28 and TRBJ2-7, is DVKVTQSSRYLVKRTGEKVFLECVQDMDHENMFWYRQDPGLGLRLIYFSYDVKMKEKGDIPEGYSVSREKKERFSLILESASTNQTSMYLCASSLPGLSSYEQYFGPGTRLTVT.

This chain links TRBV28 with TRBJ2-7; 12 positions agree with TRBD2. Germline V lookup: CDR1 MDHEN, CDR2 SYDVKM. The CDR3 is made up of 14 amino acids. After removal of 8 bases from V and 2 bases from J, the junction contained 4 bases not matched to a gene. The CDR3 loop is CASHRLAGAYEQYF. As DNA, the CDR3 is TGTGCCAGCCACCGACTAGCGGGGGCCTACGAGCAGTACTTC.

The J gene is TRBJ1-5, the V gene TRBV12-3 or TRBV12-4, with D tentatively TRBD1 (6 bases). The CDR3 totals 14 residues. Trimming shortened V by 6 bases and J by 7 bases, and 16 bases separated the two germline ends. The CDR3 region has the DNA TGTGCCAGCAGCAAAGACAGGTCGATACAGCCCCAGCATTTT. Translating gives CASSKDRSIQPQHF.

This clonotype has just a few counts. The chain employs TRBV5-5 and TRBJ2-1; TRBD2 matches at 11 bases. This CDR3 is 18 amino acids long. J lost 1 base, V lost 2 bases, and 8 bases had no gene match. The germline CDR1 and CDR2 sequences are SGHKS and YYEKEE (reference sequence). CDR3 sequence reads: CASSFLAGGLDSYNEQFF. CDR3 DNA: TGTGCCAGCAGCTTCCTAGCGGGGGGCCTGGATTCCTACAATGAGCAGTTCTTC.

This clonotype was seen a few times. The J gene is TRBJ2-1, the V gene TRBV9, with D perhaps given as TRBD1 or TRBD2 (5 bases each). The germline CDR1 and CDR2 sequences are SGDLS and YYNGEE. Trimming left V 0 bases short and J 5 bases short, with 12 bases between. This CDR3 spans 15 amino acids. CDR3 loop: CASSVAGASNNEQFF. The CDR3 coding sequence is TGTGCCAGCAGCGTAGCTGGGGCTAGCAACAATGAGCAGTTCTTC.

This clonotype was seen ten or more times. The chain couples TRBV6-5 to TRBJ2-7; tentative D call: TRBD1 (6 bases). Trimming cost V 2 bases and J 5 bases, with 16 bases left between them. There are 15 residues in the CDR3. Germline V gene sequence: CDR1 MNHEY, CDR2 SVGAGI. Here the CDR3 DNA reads TGTGCCAGCAGTTACACAGGGAATTTGGGCCACGAGCAGTACTTC. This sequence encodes CASSYTGNLGHEQYF.

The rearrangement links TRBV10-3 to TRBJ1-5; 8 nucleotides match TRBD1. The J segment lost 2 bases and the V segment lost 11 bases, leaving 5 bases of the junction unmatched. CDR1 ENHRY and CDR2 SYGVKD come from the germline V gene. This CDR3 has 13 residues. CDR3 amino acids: CASGQGGNQPQHF. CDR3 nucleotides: TGTGCCTCCGGACAGGGAGGCAATCAGCCCCAGCATTTT.